The TCR beta chain described here comes from a study of regulatory T cells in long-lasting Graves disease. Whole-study findings and limits: It was peripheral blood alone, not thyroid tissue, that was studied. Persistent Graves' cases showed lower TCR diversity than newly diagnosed cases.

The sample holds a few counts of this clonotype. Its antigen remains unknown. Time point denoted: newly diagnosed GD, antithyroid drugs for less than 3 months. Construction of the TCR library relied on RNA isolated from PBMCs. To make TCR beta libraries, researchers used iRepertoire HTBI primers and Arm-PCR of CDR3 regions. TCRdb reprocessed the multiplex PCR reads with MiXCR, giving one entry per CDR3 protein. The sample has over 500,000 distinct CDR3 sequences, 15% to 20% seen once. Germline V CDR1 and CDR2: LNHDA, SQIVND (reference sequence). Trimming removed 2 bases from V and 2 bases from J, with 4 bases in between. This CDR3 region has 13 residues. These data were also filed under a second study, of T cells in Graves' hyperthyroidism and ophthalmopathy. This second report adds: First-round RT-PCR of the TCR CDR3 relied on the HTBI primer set. A model built on 13 V-J features separated ophthalmopathy from stable hyperthyroidism.

The sequences come from peripheral blood mononuclear cells (PBMCs), collected at new diagnosis, from a patient treated with antithyroid drugs. The clonotype originates from a woman aged 25 to 45 with Graves disease. The gene calls are TRBV19 and TRBJ1-5, with no clear D. CDR3 in amino acids: CASSIPGNQPQHF. In DNA, the CDR3 is TGTGCCAGTAGTATACCCGGCAATCAGCCCCAGCATTTT.